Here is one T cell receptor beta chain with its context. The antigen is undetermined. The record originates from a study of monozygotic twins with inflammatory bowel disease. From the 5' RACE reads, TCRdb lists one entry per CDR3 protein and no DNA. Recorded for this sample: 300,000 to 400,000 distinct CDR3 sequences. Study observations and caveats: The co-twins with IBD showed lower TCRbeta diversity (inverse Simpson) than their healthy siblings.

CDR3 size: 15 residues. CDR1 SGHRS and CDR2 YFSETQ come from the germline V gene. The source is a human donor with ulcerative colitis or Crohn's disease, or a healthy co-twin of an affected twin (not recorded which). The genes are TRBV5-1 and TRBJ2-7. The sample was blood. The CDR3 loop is CASSLVAELSYEQYF.